The following is a T cell receptor beta chain sequence with its context. This clonotype appeared many times. Its antigen remains unidentified. Per-base quality was not reported, and no clone a single base away is much larger than it. This record comes from a study of early T cells in non-severe SARS-CoV-2 infection (dated by TCRdb to the early 2020s). General notes on the study: Bulk RNA from unsorted whole blood was used for TCR sequencing, so alpha and beta chains could not be paired. Study-wide findings and limitations: VDJdb matching was skewed toward anti-spike CD8 responses, so virus-specific expansions were likely underestimated and private and CD4 specificities were missed.

A case-control design nested within a healthcare worker cohort in London, UK, was used, with weekly nasopharyngeal swab PCR tests and blood sampling performed. Healthcare workers were recruited during the week of the UK lockdown, between 23 and 31 March 2020, and followed weekly for up to roughly 15 weeks. The library was obtained by 5' RACE. Data came from a NextSeq 500. In the TCR library protocol, unique molecular identifiers were attached to individual cDNA molecules to correct for PCR bias and sequencing error. Both TCR alpha and beta chains were sequenced, and tight co-correlation was observed between alpha and beta sequence abundances in each sample. The authors' analysis ran thus. Decombinator V4 was used to annotate TCR sequences for V gene, J gene and CDR3. TCRs were defined as expanded if a significant change between any two time points was detected under a Poisson model with p below 0.0001. TCR abundances were normalised to the total number of TCRs sequenced per sample and were expressed as counts per million. MAIT TCRs were defined by TRAV1-2 paired with TRAJ12, TRAJ20 or TRAJ33, and iNKT TCRs by TRAV10 paired with TRAJ18. VDJdb, accessed 1 November 2021, was searched for CMV, EBV and SARS-CoV-2 annotated TCRs, with TCRs annotated for multiple antigens excluded. TCRdb trimmed public reads at Q25 via fastp, called clones via MiXCR and kept in-frame beta chains. Each CDR3 protein gets just one entry, which takes the most common genes and DNA from the rows behind it. TCRdb, not the authors, supplied the V and J calls. Recorded for this sample are 55,000 to 65,000 distinct CDR3 sequences; around 9% of them occurred a single time. In total, the top ten clones hold roughly 15% of the sample.

The germline V gene sets CDR1 to SGDLS and CDR2 to YYNGEE. V was cut back by 4 bases and J by 7 bases, leaving a gap of 11 bases between them. The CDR3 measures 13 amino acids from cysteine to phenylalanine. Kept here is only the CDR3 DNA, which spans 39 bases and is read in frame from base 1. This clonotype originated in an adult who was a healthcare worker with PCR-confirmed SARS-CoV-2 infection or an uninfected control (not recorded which). Sequences were obtained from whole blood. The V and J genes are TRBV9 and TRBJ2-2, with the D gene not clear enough to name. CDR3 protein: CASSNTWGGELFF. The nucleotide sequence reads TGTGCCAGCAGCAATACGTGGGGCGGGGAGCTGTTTTTT.